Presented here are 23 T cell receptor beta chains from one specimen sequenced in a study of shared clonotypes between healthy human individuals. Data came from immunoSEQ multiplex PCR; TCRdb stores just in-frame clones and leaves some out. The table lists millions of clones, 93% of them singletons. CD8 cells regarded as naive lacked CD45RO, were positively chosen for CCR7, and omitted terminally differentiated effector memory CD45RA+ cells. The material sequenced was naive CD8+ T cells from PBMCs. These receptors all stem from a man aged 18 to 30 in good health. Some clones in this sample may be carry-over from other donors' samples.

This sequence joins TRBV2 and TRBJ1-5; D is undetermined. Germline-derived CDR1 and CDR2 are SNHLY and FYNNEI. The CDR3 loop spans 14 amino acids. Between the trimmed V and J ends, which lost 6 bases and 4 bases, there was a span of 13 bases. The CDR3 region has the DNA TGTGCCAGCAGGCCATCGTCCGGGAATCAGCCCCAGCATTTT. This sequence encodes CASRPSSGNQPQHF.

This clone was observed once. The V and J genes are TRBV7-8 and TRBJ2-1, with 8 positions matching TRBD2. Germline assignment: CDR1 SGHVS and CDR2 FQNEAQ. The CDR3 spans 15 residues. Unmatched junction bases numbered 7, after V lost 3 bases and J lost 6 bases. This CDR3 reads CASSFGTRVFNEQFF. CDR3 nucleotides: TGTGCCAGCAGCTTCGGGACTAGAGTATTCAATGAGCAGTTCTTC.

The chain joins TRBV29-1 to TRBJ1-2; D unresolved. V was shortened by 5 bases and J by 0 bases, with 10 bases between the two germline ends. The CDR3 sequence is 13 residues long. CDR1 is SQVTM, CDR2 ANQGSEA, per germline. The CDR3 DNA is TGCAGCGTTCACCCAGAAGCTAACTATGGCTACACCTTC. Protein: CSVHPEANYGYTF.

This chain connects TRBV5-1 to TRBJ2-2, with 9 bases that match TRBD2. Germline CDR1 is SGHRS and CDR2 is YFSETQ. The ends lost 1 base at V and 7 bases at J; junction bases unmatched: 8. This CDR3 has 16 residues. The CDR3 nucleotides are TGCGCCAGCAGCTTGACGGCTAGCGGGAATTACGGGGAGCTGTTTTTT. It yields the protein CASSLTASGNYGELFF.

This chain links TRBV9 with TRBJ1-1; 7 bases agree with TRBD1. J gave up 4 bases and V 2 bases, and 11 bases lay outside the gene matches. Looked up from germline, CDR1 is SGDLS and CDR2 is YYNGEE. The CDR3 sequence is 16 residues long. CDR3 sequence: CASSVEQGWMVTEAFF. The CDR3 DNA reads TGTGCCAGCAGCGTGGAACAGGGGTGGATGGTCACTGAAGCTTTCTTT.

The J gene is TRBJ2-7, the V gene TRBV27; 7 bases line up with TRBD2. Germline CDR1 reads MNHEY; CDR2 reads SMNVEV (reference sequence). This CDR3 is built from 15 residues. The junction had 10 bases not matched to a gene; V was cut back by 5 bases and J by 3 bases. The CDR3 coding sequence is TGTGCCAGCAGTATCCATACTAGCGCCGTCTACGAGCAGTACTTC. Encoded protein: CASSIHTSAVYEQYF.

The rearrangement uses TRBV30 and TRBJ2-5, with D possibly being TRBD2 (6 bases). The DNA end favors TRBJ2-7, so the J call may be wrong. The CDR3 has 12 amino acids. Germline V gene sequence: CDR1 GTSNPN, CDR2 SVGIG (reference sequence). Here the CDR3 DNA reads TGTGCCTGGAGGACTAGCTCCTACGAGCAGTACTTC. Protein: CAWRTSSYEQYF.

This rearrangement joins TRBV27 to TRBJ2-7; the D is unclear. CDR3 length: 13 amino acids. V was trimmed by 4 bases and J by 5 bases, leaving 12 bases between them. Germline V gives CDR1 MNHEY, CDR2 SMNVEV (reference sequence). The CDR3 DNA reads TGTGCCAGCAGTTACGAAGTTGGCAACGAGCAGTACTTC. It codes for CASSYEVGNEQYF.

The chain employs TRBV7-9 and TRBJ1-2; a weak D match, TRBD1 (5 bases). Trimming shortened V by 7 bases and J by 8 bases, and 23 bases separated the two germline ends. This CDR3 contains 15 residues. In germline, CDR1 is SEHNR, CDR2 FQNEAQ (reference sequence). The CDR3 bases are TGTGCCAGCACTACGTCCCCCCGACCAGGGATGGGCTACACCTTC. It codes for CASTTSPRPGMGYTF.

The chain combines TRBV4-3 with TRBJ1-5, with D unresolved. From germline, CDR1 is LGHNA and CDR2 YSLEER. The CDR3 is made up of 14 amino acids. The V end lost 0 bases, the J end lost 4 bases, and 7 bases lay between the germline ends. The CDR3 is CASSQETGNQPQHF. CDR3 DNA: TGCGCCAGCAGCCAAGAAACGGGGAATCAGCCCCAGCATTTT.

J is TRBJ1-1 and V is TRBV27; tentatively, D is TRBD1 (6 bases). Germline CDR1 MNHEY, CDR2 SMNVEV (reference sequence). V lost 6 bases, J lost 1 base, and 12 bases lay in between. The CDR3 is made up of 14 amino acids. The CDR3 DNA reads TGTGCCAGCAGAACACAGGGACCGAACACTGAAGCTTTCTTT. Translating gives CASRTQGPNTEAFF.

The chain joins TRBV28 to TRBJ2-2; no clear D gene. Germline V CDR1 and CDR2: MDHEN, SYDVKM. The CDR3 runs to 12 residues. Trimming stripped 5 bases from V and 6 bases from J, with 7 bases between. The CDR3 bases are TGTGCCAGCAGTATGTTTCCCGGGGAGCTGTTTTTT. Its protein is CASSMFPGELFF.

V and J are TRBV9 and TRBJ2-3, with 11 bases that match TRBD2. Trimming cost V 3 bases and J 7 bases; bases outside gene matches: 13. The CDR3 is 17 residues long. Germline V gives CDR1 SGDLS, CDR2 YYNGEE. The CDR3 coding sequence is TGTGCCAGCAGCGCCCAGTGGTTAGCGGGAGGGTCCCATACGCAGTATTTT. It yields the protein CASSAQWLAGGSHTQYF.

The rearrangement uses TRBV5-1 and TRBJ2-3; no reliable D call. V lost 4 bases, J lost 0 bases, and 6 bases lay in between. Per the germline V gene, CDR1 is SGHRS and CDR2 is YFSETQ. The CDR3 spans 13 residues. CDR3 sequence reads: CASSQISTDTQYF. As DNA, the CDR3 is TGCGCCAGCAGCCAAATTAGCACAGATACGCAGTATTTT.

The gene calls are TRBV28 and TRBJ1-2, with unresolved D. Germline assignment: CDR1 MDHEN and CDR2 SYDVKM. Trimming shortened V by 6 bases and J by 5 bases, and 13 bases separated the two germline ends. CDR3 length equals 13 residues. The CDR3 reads CASRERAIYGYTF. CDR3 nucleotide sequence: TGTGCCAGCAGGGAAAGGGCCATTTATGGCTACACCTTC.

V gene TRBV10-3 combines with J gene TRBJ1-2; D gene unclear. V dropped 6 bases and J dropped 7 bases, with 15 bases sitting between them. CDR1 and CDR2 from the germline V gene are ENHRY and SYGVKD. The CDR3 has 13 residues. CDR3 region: CAISGVLRGGYTF. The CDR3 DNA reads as TGTGCCATCAGCGGGGTCCTCCGGGGTGGCTACACCTTC.

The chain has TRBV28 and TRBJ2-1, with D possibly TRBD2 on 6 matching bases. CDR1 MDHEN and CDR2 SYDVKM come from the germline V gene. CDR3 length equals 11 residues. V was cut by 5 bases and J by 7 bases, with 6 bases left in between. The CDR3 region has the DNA TGTGCCAGCAGTGCGGGGAATGAGCAGTTCTTC. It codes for CASSAGNEQFF. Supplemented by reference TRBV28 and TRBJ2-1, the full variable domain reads DVKVTQSSRYLVKRTGEKVFLECVQDMDHENMFWYRQDPGLGLRLIYFSYDVKMKEKGDIPEGYSVSREKKERFSLILESASTNQTSMYLCASSAGNEQFFGPGTRLTVL.

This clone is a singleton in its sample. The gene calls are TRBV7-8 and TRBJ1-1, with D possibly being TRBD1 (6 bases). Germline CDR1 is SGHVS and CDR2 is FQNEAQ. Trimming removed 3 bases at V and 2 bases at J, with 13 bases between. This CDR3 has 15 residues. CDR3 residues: CASSFNHRDNTEAFF. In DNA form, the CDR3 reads TGTGCCAGCAGCTTTAATCACAGGGATAACACTGAAGCTTTCTTT.

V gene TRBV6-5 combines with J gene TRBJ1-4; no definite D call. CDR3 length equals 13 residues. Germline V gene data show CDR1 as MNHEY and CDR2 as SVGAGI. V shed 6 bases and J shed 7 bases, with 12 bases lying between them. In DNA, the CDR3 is TGTGCCAGCAGCTTCCGGGGAAGTGAAAAACTGTTTTTT. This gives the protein CASSFRGSEKLFF.

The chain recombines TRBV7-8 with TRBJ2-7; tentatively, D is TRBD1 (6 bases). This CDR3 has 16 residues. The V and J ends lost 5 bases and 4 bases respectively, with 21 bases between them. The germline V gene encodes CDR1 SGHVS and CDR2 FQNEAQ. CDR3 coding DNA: TGTGCCAGCAGCCAAACACAGGGAGACTTGGAATACGAGCAGTACTTC. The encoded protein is CASSQTQGDLEYEQYF.

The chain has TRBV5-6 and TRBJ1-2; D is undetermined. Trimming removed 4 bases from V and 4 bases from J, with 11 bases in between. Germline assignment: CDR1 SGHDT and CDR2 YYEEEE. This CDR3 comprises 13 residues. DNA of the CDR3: TGTGCCAGCAGCCGGGGAGAGGTCTATGGCTACACCTTC. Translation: CASSRGEVYGYTF.

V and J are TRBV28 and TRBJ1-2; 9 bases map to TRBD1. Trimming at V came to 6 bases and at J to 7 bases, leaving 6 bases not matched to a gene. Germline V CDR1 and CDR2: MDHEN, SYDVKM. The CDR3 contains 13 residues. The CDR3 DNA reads TGTGCCAGCAGATTGACAGGGGGTGGTGGCTACACCTTC. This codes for CASRLTGGGGYTF.

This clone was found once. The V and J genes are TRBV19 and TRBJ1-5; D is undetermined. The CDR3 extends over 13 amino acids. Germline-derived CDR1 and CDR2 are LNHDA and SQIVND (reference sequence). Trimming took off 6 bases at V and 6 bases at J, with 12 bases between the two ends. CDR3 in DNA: TGTGCCAGTAGCCACAAGGGCGCTCAGCCCCAGCATTTT. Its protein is CASSHKGAQPQHF.